The 21 T cell receptor beta chains below all came from one sample that was sequenced in a study of early T cells in non-severe SARS-CoV-2 infection. TCRdb re-called the 5' RACE reads through MiXCR, storing one row per CDR3 protein. The data show about 90,000 distinct CDR3 sequences, with about 12% seen just once and 4.4% held by the top ten. The specimen was whole blood, collected at baseline. These receptors were collected from an adult who was a healthcare worker with PCR-confirmed SARS-CoV-2 infection or an uninfected control (not recorded which).

This clonotype has only a few counts. The J gene is TRBJ2-2, the V gene TRBV5-6; D is undetermined. The germline CDR1 and CDR2 sequences are SGHDT and YYEEEE. V was clipped by 0 bases and J by 4 bases, with 4 bases between them. This CDR3 region has 13 residues. The CDR3: CASSLVGTGELFF. CDR3 nucleotides: TGTGCCAGCAGCTTGGTGGGCACCGGGGAGCTGTTTTTT.

This clonotype was found many times. The V gene is TRBV7-9, the J gene TRBJ1-1; D remains ambiguous. Germline CDR1 and CDR2: SEHNR and FQNEAQ (reference sequence). The CDR3 sequence is 12 residues long. Trimming took off 1 base at V and 11 bases at J, with 11 bases between the two ends. The CDR3 loop is CASSLDGSWAFF. For the CDR3, the DNA is TGTGCCAGCAGCTTAGATGGTTCATGGGCTTTCTTT.

V gene TRBV19 combines with J gene TRBJ2-6, with no clear D. CDR3 size: 15 residues. Per germline, CDR1 LNHDA and CDR2 SQIVND (reference sequence). V lost 1 base and J 3 bases, leaving 7 bases between the germline ends. This CDR3 reads CASSIATIGANVLTF. In nucleotides, the CDR3 is TGTGCCAGTAGTATAGCTACGATTGGGGCCAACGTCCTGACTTTC.

This clonotype was observed at least ten times. The chain joins TRBV3-1 to TRBJ2-7; 7 nucleotides line up with TRBD2. Losses at the gene ends were 0 bases for V and 2 bases for J; bases not matched to a gene: 7. The CDR3 has 16 amino acids. From germline, CDR1 is LGHDT and CDR2 YNNKEL (reference sequence). The CDR3 bases are TGTGCCAGCAGCCAAGATTCCAGCGGGACGGCCTACGAGCAGTACTTC. It yields the protein CASSQDSSGTAYEQYF.

This clonotype was counted only a few times. V usage is TRBV5-1 and J usage is TRBJ2-7, with TRBD1 matching over 8 bases. From germline, CDR1 is SGHRS and CDR2 YFSETQ. The CDR3 is made up of 13 amino acids. V trimming: 4 bases; J trimming: 5 bases; junction bases outside the gene matches: 5. The CDR3 loop reads CASSKDREDEQYF. The DNA of the CDR3 is TGCGCCAGCAGCAAGGACAGGGAGGACGAGCAGTACTTC.

CDR3 sequence (DNA): TGTGCCTGGAGCGGAGTGTCAGGGGGAGCCCTTTACAATGAGCAGTTCTTC. Protein: CAWSGVSGGALYNEQFF. The rearrangement joins TRBV30 to TRBJ2-1; 7 positions match TRBD1. Per germline, CDR1 GTSNPN and CDR2 SVGIG (reference sequence). V trimming: 3 bases; J trimming: 4 bases; junction bases outside the gene matches: 15. This CDR3 is built from 17 residues. Based on the CDR3 plus reference TRBV30 and TRBJ2-1, the full variable domain is SQTIHQWPATLVQPVGSPLSLECTVEGTSNPNLYWYRQAAGRGLQLLFYSVGIGQISSEVPQNLSASRPQDRQFILSSKKLLLSDSGFYLCAWSGVSGGALYNEQFFGPGTRLTVL.

J is TRBJ2-2 and V is TRBV5-1, with a possible D match to TRBD2 (6 bases). In germline, CDR1 is SGHRS, CDR2 YFSETQ. V lost 3 bases and J 5 bases, leaving 20 bases between the germline ends. The CDR3 is 17 amino acids. The DNA for the CDR3 is TGCGCCAGCAGCTCTCGCATCGGGACTTCGGGGACCGGGGAGCTGTTTTTT. Protein sequence: CASSSRIGTSGTGELFF.

This clonotype was counted between two and nine times. The V and J genes are TRBV12-3 or TRBV12-4 and TRBJ2-1; maybe TRBD1 (6 bases). Trimming took off 6 bases at V and 4 bases at J, with 13 bases between the two ends. The CDR3 loop spans 14 amino acids. The CDR3 region is CASSLGTGYNEQFF. CDR3 sequence (DNA): TGTGCCAGCAGCCTAGGCACAGGGTACAATGAGCAGTTCTTC.

A few counts support this clonotype. The genes are TRBV20-1 and TRBJ2-7; 15 bases are a match to TRBD2. Per germline, CDR1 DFQATT and CDR2 SNEGSKA (reference sequence). Trimming cost V 4 bases and J 5 bases; bases outside gene matches: 9. CDR3 length equals 16 residues. In nucleotides, the CDR3 is TGCAGTGCTACGGGACTAGCGGGAGGTCGCGTGGACGAGCAGTACTTC. Its protein is CSATGLAGGRVDEQYF.

This clonotype showed up just a few times. J is TRBJ2-7 and V is TRBV20-1; 7 nucleotides agree with TRBD2. The germline gives CDR1 DFQATT, CDR2 SNEGSKA (reference sequence). The CDR3 extends over 15 amino acids. The trim removed 3 bases at V and 2 bases at J, leaving 10 bases unmatched. This CDR3 is CSASRYSSGPYEQYF. The CDR3, as DNA: TGCAGTGCTAGTCGGTACTCTAGCGGCCCCTACGAGCAGTACTTC.

There are a few counts of this clonotype. The genes are TRBV7-2 and TRBJ2-7; the D is unclear. V was trimmed by 3 bases and J by 9 bases, leaving 18 bases between them. Germline-derived CDR1 and CDR2 are SGHTA and FQGNSA. This CDR3 comprises 14 residues. This CDR3 is CASSFPDGLRGQYF. CDR3 coding DNA: TGTGCCAGCAGCTTCCCGGACGGTCTACGAGGGCAGTACTTC.

This clonotype appeared a few times. The chain joins TRBV20-1 to TRBJ1-6; no clear D gene. This CDR3 has 13 amino acids. V was trimmed by 4 bases and J by 7 bases, leaving 11 bases between them. Germline V gene sequence: CDR1 DFQATT, CDR2 SNEGSKA (reference sequence). The CDR3 region has the DNA TGCAGTGCTACCCCGGGAGTAAATTCACCCCTCCACTTT. Amino acids: CSATPGVNSPLHF.

The sample holds many counts of this clonotype. CDR3 residues: CASSQGPQRNYGYTF. CDR3 coding DNA: TGCGCCAGCAGCCAAGGTCCCCAAAGGAACTATGGCTACACCTTC. This rearrangement joins TRBV4-1 to TRBJ1-2; D is uncertain. The CDR3 sequence is 15 residues long. CDR1 MGHRA and CDR2 YSYEKL come from the germline V gene. Trimming left V 1 base short and J 2 bases short, with 11 bases between.

This clonotype has ten or more counts. This sequence joins TRBV5-1 and TRBJ2-5; a possible D gene is TRBD2 (6 bases). Germline V gives CDR1 SGHRS, CDR2 YFSETQ. V lost 1 base to trimming and J lost 1 base, with 11 bases between them. CDR3 length: 15 amino acids. CDR3: CASSLTTGVQETQYF. CDR3 in DNA: TGCGCCAGCAGCTTGACGACGGGGGTCCAAGAGACCCAGTACTTC.

The J gene is TRBJ1-1, the V gene TRBV5-4; D is perhaps TRBD1 (5 bases). This CDR3 spans 15 amino acids. Germline CDR1 and CDR2: SGHNT and YYREEE (reference sequence). V was shortened by 3 bases and J by 5 bases, with 17 bases between the two germline ends. CDR3 sequence: CASSSIPGKGTEAFF. CDR3 DNA sequence: TGTGCCAGCAGCTCCATTCCAGGGAAGGGAACTGAAGCTTTCTTT. Full variable domain (missing parts from reference TRBV5-4 and TRBJ1-1): ETGVTQSPTHLIKTRGQQVTLRCSSQSGHNTVSWYQQALGQGPQFIFQYYREEENGRGNFPPRFSGLQFPNYSSELNVNALELDDSALYLCASSSIPGKGTEAFFGQGTRLTVV.

The chain is built from TRBV3-1 and TRBJ1-6; D perhaps matches TRBD1 (5 bases). CDR3 length: 17 amino acids. Per the germline V gene, CDR1 is LGHDT and CDR2 is YNNKEL (reference sequence). V was trimmed by 6 bases and J by 0 bases, leaving 15 bases between them. The CDR3 loop reads CASSPGLRGSYNSPLHF. Here the CDR3 DNA reads TGTGCCAGCAGTCCGGGCCTGAGGGGCTCCTATAATTCACCCCTCCACTTT.

The chain links TRBV18 to TRBJ2-3; a weak D match, TRBD1 (6 bases). V lost 4 bases and J lost 1, with 12 bases in between. The CDR3 runs 15 residues. Per the germline V gene, CDR1 is KGHSH and CDR2 is LQKENI. CDR3 residues: CASSLASGGTDTQYF. The CDR3 nucleotides read TGTGCCAGCTCACTCGCCTCAGGGGGCACAGATACGCAGTATTTT.

This clonotype was counted only a few times. The J gene is TRBJ1-1, the V gene TRBV12-3 or TRBV12-4; D call uncertain. The ends were cut back, 1 base at V and 11 bases at J, with 14 bases in the middle. The CDR3 runs to 13 residues. The CDR3 DNA reads as TGTGCCAGCAGTTTAGGGCCCCGAATGGACGCTTTCTTT. As protein: CASSLGPRMDAFF.

The table lists this clonotype with many counts. This chain connects TRBV7-2 to TRBJ2-7, with TRBD2 identical over 10 bases. The germline CDR1 and CDR2 sequences are SGHTA and FQGNSA. After removal of 1 base from V and 4 bases from J, the junction contained 7 bases not matched to a gene. The length of the CDR3 is 16 residues. The DNA of the CDR3 is TGTGCCAGCAGCTTAGATTGGGCTAGCGGGAGTTACGAGCAGTACTTC. Its protein is CASSLDWASGSYEQYF.

Only a few counts were recorded for this clonotype. This sequence joins TRBV6-6 and TRBJ2-7, with TRBD1 as a possible D gene (6 bases). The CDR3 loop spans 15 amino acids. The V gene lost 0 bases and the J gene lost 6 bases, with 15 bases spanning the gap. The germline CDR1 and CDR2 sequences are MNHNY and SVGAGI (reference sequence). The CDR3 spells CASSYSGRGAFEQYF. The CDR3 DNA is TGTGCCAGCAGTTACTCAGGCAGGGGAGCTTTCGAGCAGTACTTC.

The J gene is TRBJ2-4, the V gene TRBV20-1; D assignment may be TRBD1 or TRBD2 (5 bases each). The germline V and J ends were trimmed by 5 bases and 7 bases, with 21 bases remaining between them. CDR3 length: 15 amino acids. Germline-derived CDR1 and CDR2 are DFQATT and SNEGSKA (reference sequence). CDR3 loop: CSAVPGEGLRNIQYF. As DNA, the CDR3 is TGCAGTGCTGTCCCCGGAGAGGGGCTAAGGAACATTCAGTACTTC.